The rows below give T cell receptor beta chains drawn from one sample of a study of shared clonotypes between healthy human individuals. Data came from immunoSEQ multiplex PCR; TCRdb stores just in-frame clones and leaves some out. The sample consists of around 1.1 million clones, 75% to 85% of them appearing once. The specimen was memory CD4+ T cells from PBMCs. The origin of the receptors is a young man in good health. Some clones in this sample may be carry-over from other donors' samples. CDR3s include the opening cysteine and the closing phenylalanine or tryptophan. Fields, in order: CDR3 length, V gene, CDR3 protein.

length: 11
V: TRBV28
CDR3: CASSARETQYF

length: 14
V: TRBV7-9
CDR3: CASSLWTSGDEQYF

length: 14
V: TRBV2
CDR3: CASSELRGVTEAFF

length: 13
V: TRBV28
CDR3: CASSLDGYNEQFF

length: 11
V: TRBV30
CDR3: CASAAGYEQYF

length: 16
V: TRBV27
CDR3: CASSFRLAGGPGEQYF

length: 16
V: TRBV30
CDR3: CAWRIGGRANTGELFF

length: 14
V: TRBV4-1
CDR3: CASSRGLAGEVQFF

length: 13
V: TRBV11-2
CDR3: CASSLSRGDEQFF

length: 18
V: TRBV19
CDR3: CASSTSGTSRITAYEQYF

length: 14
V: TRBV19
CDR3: CASTPVRTNTEAFF

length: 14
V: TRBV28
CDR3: CASSSEGLAGVSYF

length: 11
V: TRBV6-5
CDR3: CASSYWGEQYF

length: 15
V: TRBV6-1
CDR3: CASRAHLRSNEKLFF

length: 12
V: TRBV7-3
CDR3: CASSSNTGVQYF

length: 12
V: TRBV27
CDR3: CASRTGGNEQFF

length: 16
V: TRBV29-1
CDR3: CSAAGRSGSILSEQFF

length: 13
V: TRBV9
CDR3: CASITSQNTEAFF

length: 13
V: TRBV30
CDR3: CAWSEGRSYGYTF

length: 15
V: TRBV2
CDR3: CASRATSGIYNEQFF

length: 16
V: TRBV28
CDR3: CASSRVGTGGPNEQFF

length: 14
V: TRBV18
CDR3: CASSPPPGNYEQYF

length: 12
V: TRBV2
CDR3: CASSEWGQPQHF

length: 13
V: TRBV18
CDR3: CASSPITVGEAFF

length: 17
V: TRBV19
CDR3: CASSKSGTGGADTEAFF

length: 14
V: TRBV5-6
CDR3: CASSLIQGREKLFF

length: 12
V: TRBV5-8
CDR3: CASSLRDRPQHF

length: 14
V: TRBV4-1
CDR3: CASSQVDRGGKLFF

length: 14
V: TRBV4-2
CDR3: CASSQGDFHNEQFF

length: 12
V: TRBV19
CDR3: CASSTPRGGYTF

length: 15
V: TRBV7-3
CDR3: CASSLDGLPGETQYF

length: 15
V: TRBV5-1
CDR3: CASSVLAGNKETQYF

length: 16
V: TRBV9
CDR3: CASSVGSTGDSYEQYF

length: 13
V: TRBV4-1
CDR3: CASSHGGGETQYF

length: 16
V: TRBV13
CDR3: CASSLAGTSGGDTQYF

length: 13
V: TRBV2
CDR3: CASSRDTNQPQHF

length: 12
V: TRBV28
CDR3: CASSSKSGSKYF

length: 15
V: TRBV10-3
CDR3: CAITLGQPENYGYTF

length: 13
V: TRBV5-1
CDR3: CASSLGGDNTIYF

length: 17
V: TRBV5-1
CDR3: CASSFRLAATSTDTQYF

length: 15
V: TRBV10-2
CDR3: CASSEQGVGDEKLFF

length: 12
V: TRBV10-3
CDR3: CAISGSSAEAFF

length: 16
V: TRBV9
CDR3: CASSDHRDRAHQPQHF

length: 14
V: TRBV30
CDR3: CAWSLGGGNQPQHF

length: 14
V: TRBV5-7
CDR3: CASSSRGGCNEQFF